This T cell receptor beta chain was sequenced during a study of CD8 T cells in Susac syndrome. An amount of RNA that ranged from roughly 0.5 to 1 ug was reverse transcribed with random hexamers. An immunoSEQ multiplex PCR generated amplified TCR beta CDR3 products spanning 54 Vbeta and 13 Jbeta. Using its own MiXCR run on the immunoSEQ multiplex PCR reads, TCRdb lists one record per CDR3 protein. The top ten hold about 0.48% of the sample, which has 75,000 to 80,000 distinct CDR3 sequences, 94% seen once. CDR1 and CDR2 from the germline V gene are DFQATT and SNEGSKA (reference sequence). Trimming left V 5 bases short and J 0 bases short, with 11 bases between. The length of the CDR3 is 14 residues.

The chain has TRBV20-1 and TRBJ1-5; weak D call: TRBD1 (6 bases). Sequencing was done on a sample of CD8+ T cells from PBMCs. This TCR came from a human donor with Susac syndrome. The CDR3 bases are TGCAGTGCTCCGACGACAGGTAGCAATCAGCCCCAGCATTTT. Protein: CSAPTTGSNQPQHF.